This is a list of T cell receptor beta chains from one sample in a study of T cells after yellow fever vaccination. From the 5' RACE reads, TCRdb called clonotypes with MiXCR, one entry per CDR3 protein. The data hold some 320,000 distinct CDR3 sequences, with roughly 3.9% observed a single time. Sequencing used PBMCs, obtained 5 days after the yellow fever booster vaccination. These receptor sequences come from a man younger than 30 who received the YFV17D yellow fever vaccine. CDR3s include the opening cysteine and the closing phenylalanine or tryptophan. A D gene is named only where the DNA matches it firmly. Clone size is given for some rows only: seen once, a few or many times, or a class if the clone is expanded.

v_gene	d_gene	abundance	j_gene	CDR3aa	CDR3nt
TRBV7-2	TRBD2	few	TRBJ2-1	CASSWVAGENNEQFF	TGTGCCAGCAGCTGGGTGGCGGGGGAAAACAATGAGCAGTTCTTC
TRBV4-3	.	.	TRBJ1-2	CASSQEGDRWGIAGGYTF	TGCGCCAGCAGCCAAGAAGGGGACCGTTGGGGGATTGCAGGTGGCTACACCTTC
TRBV4-2	.	.	TRBJ2-5	CASSQDRQTQYF	TGTGCCAGCAGCCAAGATAGGCAGACCCAGTACTTC
TRBV10-3	TRBD1	many	TRBJ2-7	CAISEYRTGRSYEQYF	TGTGCCATCAGTGAGTACAGGACAGGGCGTTCCTACGAGCAGTACTTC
TRBV20-1	.	few	TRBJ1-5	CSAPLRGESNQPQHF	TGCAGTGCCCCCCTCCGGGGTGAGAGCAATCAGCCCCAGCATTTT
TRBV20-1	.	.	TRBJ2-2	CSARGSLYTGELFF	TGCAGTGCTAGAGGCTCACTATACACCGGGGAGCTGTTTTTT
TRBV7-9	TRBD1	.	TRBJ2-6	CASSSFRDRVPAGANVLTF	TGTGCCAGCAGCTCCTTCCGGGACAGGGTTCCAGCTGGGGCCAACGTCCTGACTTTC
TRBV29-1	.	few	TRBJ2-1	CSVLSLGNEQFF	TGCAGCGTACTATCATTGGGCAATGAGCAGTTCTTC
TRBV6-5	.	many	TRBJ1-1	CASSPATLGNTEAFF	TGTGCCAGCAGTCCCGCCACGCTGGGGAACACTGAAGCTTTCTTT
TRBV29-1	.	few	TRBJ2-5	CSVGGVQETQYF	TGCAGCGTTGGGGGTGTCCAAGAGACCCAGTACTTC
TRBV5-1	.	.	TRBJ2-5	CASSTGLDRETQYF	TGCGCCAGCAGCACAGGACTCGACAGAGAGACCCAGTACTTC
TRBV20-1	TRBD1	.	TRBJ1-2	CSADSIPGQGFDGYTF	TGCAGTGCCGATTCAATTCCGGGACAGGGGTTTGATGGCTACACCTTC
TRBV4-2	.	many	TRBJ2-5	CASSQERQTQYF	TGTGCCAGCAGCCAAGAGCGACAGACCCAGTACTTC
TRBV20-1	.	many	TRBJ1-1	CSARGGNTEAFF	TGCAGTGCTAGGGGGGGCAACACTGAAGCTTTCTTT
TRBV29-1	.	many	TRBJ2-5	CSVESPSLETQYF	TGCAGCGTTGAATCTCCTAGCTTGGAGACCCAGTACTTC
TRBV20-1	.	.	TRBJ2-3	CSARVGVRDTQYF	TGCAGTGCTAGAGTTGGGGTTAGGGATACGCAGTATTTT
TRBV11-3	TRBD2	.	TRBJ2-3	CASSLGSGGATDTQYF	TGTGCCAGCAGCTTAGGGAGCGGGGGGGCCACAGATACGCAGTATTTT
TRBV7-9	.	many	TRBJ2-4	CASSPRQKNIQYF	TGTGCCAGCAGCCCCAGACAGAAAAACATTCAGTACTTC
TRBV6-1	.	few	TRBJ2-3	CASCESPVSTDTQYF	TGTGCCAGCTGTGAATCCCCCGTTAGCACAGATACGCAGTATTTT
TRBV6-5	.	.	TRBJ2-2	CASSFDIKVRELFF	TGTGCCAGCAGTTTTGACATCAAAGTCAGGGAGCTGTTTTTT
TRBV13	.	few	TRBJ2-5	CASSLGRQGRETQYF	TGTGCCAGCAGCTTAGGCCGTCAGGGGAGGGAGACCCAGTACTTC
TRBV29-1	.	.	TRBJ1-1	CSVDGTGKTEAFF	TGCAGCGTTGACGGAACAGGGAAAACTGAAGCTTTCTTT
TRBV7-8	.	many	TRBJ2-5	CASSLVGIGETQYF	TGTGCCAGCAGCTTAGTGGGGATTGGAGAGACCCAGTACTTC
TRBV7-2	.	.	TRBJ2-7	CASSLGADSYEQYF	TGTGCCAGCAGCTTAGGGGCAGACTCCTACGAGCAGTACTTC
TRBV7-2	.	few	TRBJ2-1	CASSSPPLDEQFF	TGTGCCAGCAGCTCACCCCCCCTCGATGAGCAGTTCTTC
TRBV7-2	.	few	TRBJ2-3	CASSFLVADTQYF	TGTGCCAGCAGCTTCCTAGTCGCAGATACGCAGTATTTT
TRBV28	TRBD2	.	TRBJ2-1	CASSPKQGGLYNEQFF	TGTGCCAGCAGCCCTAAGCAGGGAGGGTTATACAATGAGCAGTTCTTC
TRBV12-3/TRBV12-4	TRBD2	.	TRBJ2-7	CASSDPGLANEQYF	TGTGCCAGCAGCGACCCGGGACTAGCGAACGAGCAGTACTTC
TRBV5-1	TRBD1	few	TRBJ1-2	CASSDRTGGYGYTF	TGCGCCAGCAGCGATCGGACAGGGGGCTATGGCTACACCTTC
TRBV20-1	.	.	TRBJ2-4	CSAGTLRFQYF	TGCAGTGCTGGAACGTTACGATTTCAGTACTTC
TRBV6-5	TRBD1	few	TRBJ2-1	CASSPQGAEDEQFF	TGTGCCAGCAGCCCACAGGGGGCAGAAGATGAGCAGTTCTTC
TRBV7-9	.	few	TRBJ2-3	CASSLTVTSTDTQYF	TGTGCCAGCAGCTTAACGGTAACTAGCACAGATACGCAGTATTTT
TRBV7-8	TRBD2	many	TRBJ2-5	CASSLLAVLRETQYF	TGTGCCAGCAGCCTTCTAGCGGTTTTACGAGAGACCCAGTACTTC
TRBV7-6	.	many	TRBJ2-2	CASSLRPGNTGELFF	TGTGCCAGCAGCTTAAGACCCGGGAACACCGGGGAGCTGTTTTTT
TRBV5-5	.	.	TRBJ2-5	CASSLVGGREFGTQYF	TGTGCCAGCAGCTTGGTGGGGGGGCGCGAGTTTGGGACCCAGTACTTC
TRBV18	.	few	TRBJ2-3	CASSAKGSGGTDTQYF	TGTGCCAGCTCGGCAAAGGGAAGTGGGGGCACAGATACGCAGTATTTT
TRBV10-3	.	once	TRBJ2-4	CAISDVGGPKNIQYF	TGTGCCATCAGTGACGTCGGGGGTCCCAAAAACATTCAGTACTTC
TRBV7-8	TRBD2	many	TRBJ2-5	CASSLRLAGQQETQYF	TGTGCCAGCAGCTTAAGACTAGCGGGGCAACAAGAGACCCAGTACTTC
TRBV19	.	few	TRBJ1-1	CASTPWGSGRTEAFF	TGTGCCAGTACCCCTTGGGGCAGCGGACGCACTGAAGCTTTCTTT
TRBV19	TRBD1	.	TRBJ1-2	CASSIGTGDYGYTF	TGTGCCAGTAGTATCGGGACAGGGGACTATGGCTACACCTTC
TRBV4-3	.	many	TRBJ2-7	CASSQDHRLGAEQYF	TGCGCCAGCAGCCAAGACCACAGGCTGGGAGCCGAGCAGTACTTC
TRBV19	TRBD1	few	TRBJ1-1	CASSPLTSMTGHTEAFF	TGTGCCAGTAGCCCCCTGACCTCGATGACAGGGCACACTGAAGCTTTCTTT
TRBV12-3/TRBV12-4	TRBD1	.	TRBJ2-3	CASSLGTGRTQYF	TGTGCCAGCAGTTTAGGGACAGGGCGTACGCAGTATTTT
TRBV4-1	.	few	TRBJ1-2	CASSQEGRAHGYTF	TGCGCCAGCAGCCAAGAAGGCAGGGCCCATGGCTACACCTTC
TRBV20-1	.	many	TRBJ2-5	CSIGGGTETQYF	TGCAGTATCGGTGGGGGCACAGAGACCCAGTACTTC
TRBV4-3	TRBD1	many	TRBJ2-1	CASSHPTRQGGYNEQFF	TGCGCCAGCAGCCACCCCACCCGACAGGGGGGCTACAATGAGCAGTTCTTC
TRBV3-1	.	.	TRBJ2-1	CASSPGAHEQFF	TGTGCCAGCAGCCCAGGGGCGCATGAGCAGTTCTTC
TRBV28	.	few	TRBJ1-2	CASSWGTANYGYTF	TGTGCCAGCAGTTGGGGGACGGCCAACTATGGCTACACCTTC
TRBV27	.	few	TRBJ2-1	CASSWGLEGYNEQFF	TGTGCCAGCAGTTGGGGTCTTGAGGGTTACAATGAGCAGTTCTTC
TRBV7-9	.	many	TRBJ2-5	CASSLIWGYQETQYF	TGTGCCAGCAGCTTAATTTGGGGGTACCAAGAGACCCAGTACTTC
TRBV7-9	.	few	TRBJ2-2	CASSLRSPGAGELFF	TGTGCCAGCAGCTTAAGGTCTCCGGGAGCCGGGGAGCTGTTTTTT
TRBV9	TRBD1	many	TRBJ2-3	CASSVRQGDNADTQYF	TGTGCCAGCAGCGTTCGACAGGGGGATAATGCAGATACGCAGTATTTT
TRBV7-2	TRBD2	many	TRBJ2-1	CASSPSLAGGRNEQFF	TGTGCCAGCAGCCCCTCATTAGCGGGGGGACGGAATGAGCAGTTCTTC
TRBV28	TRBD1	few	TRBJ2-1	CASSQGVPPHEQFF	TGTGCCAGCAGCCAGGGGGTTCCTCCCCATGAGCAGTTCTTC
TRBV11-3	.	.	TRBJ2-1	CASSLDRREQFF	TGTGCCAGCAGCTTAGATAGGAGGGAGCAGTTCTTC
TRBV6-2/TRBV6-3	TRBD2	few	TRBJ2-1	CASSYGAGGPEQFF	TGTGCCAGCAGTTACGGAGCGGGGGGGCCTGAGCAGTTCTTC